These 7 T cell receptor beta chains share one sample of origin, sequenced in a study of cytomegalovirus exposure and HLA in healthy donors. Primers included in the PCR were 60 Vbeta and 13 Jbeta primers. Some clones are missing from TCRdb's copy, which holds only in-frame ones; the method was immunoSEQ multiplex PCR. The data show tens of thousands of clones, about 70% seen once. Sequencing input: PBMCs. These receptors all stem from a man aged 55 to 70 in good health and CMV-seronegative.

This chain joins TRBV7-2 and TRBJ2-2; 8 bases are a match to TRBD2. Germline lookup yields CDR1 SGHTA and CDR2 FQGNSA. This CDR3 spans 16 amino acids. Germline trimming cut 4 bases from V and 6 bases from J; bases unmatched to any gene: 10. The CDR3 sequence: CASSSRGGLSSGELFF. The CDR3 DNA sequence: TGTGCCAGCAGCTCCCGGGGGGGGCTATCATCCGGGGAGCTGTTTTTT. Full variable domain (remainder filled in from reference TRBV7-2 and TRBJ2-2): GAGVSQSPSNKVTEKGKDVELRCDPISGHTALYWYRQSLGQGLEFLIYFQGNSAPDKSGLPSDRFSAERTGGSVSTLTIQRTQQEDSAVYLCASSSRGGLSSGELFFGEGSRLTVL.

The V call is TRBV29-1, the J call TRBJ1-4, with D perhaps matching TRBD1 (6 bases). This CDR3 is 16 amino acids long. The germline V gene encodes CDR1 SQVTM and CDR2 ANQGSEA. V lost 4 bases and J lost 7, with 22 bases in between. In DNA form, the CDR3 reads TGCAGCGTTGTAGGGGACATAACCCCCGGAGGTGAAAAACTGTTTTTT. Translated, it gives CSVVGDITPGGEKLFF.

The V gene is TRBV15, the J gene TRBJ1-4; TRBD1 is a possible D gene (6 bases). CDR1 and CDR2 from the germline V gene are LNHNV and YYDKDF (reference sequence). V was clipped by 0 bases and J by 8 bases, with 13 bases between them. There are 15 residues in the CDR3. The CDR3 region is CATSRDLGGREKLFF. Written as DNA, the CDR3 is TGTGCCACCAGCAGAGATTTAGGGGGACGGGAAAAACTGTTTTTT.

J is TRBJ1-4 and V is TRBV30; D might be TRBD1 (6 bases). The V gene's germline CDR1 is GTSNPN and CDR2 SVGIG (reference sequence). The CDR3 runs 13 residues. V lost 2 bases, J lost 5 bases, and 9 bases lay in between. The CDR3 is CAWSSGQNEKLFF. The CDR3 DNA reads TGTGCCTGGAGTTCCGGACAGAATGAAAAACTGTTTTTT.

This chain links TRBV5-1 with TRBJ2-6; no definite D call. V was shortened by 4 bases and J by 0 bases, with 8 bases between the two germline ends. The germline CDR1 and CDR2 sequences are SGHRS and YFSETQ. This CDR3 is built from 15 residues. CDR3 nucleotide sequence: TGCGCCAGCAGCACAGACAACTCTGGGGCCAACGTCCTGACTTTC. Its translation: CASSTDNSGANVLTF.

The chain recombines TRBV7-8 with TRBJ2-7, with 9 bases lining up with TRBD1. From germline, CDR1 is SGHVS and CDR2 FQNEAQ. The CDR3 is made up of 14 amino acids. V lost 5 bases and J lost 7; bases outside the gene matches: 9. CDR3 residues: CASSTGGAGNEQYF. The CDR3 nucleotides read TGTGCCAGCAGCACAGGGGGCGCCGGGAATGAGCAGTACTTC.

The chain has TRBV4-3 and TRBJ2-5, with TRBD1 matching 9 bases. Germline assignment: CDR1 LGHNA and CDR2 YSLEER. With 4 bases clipped from V and 3 bases from J, the junction kept 6 bases outside the gene matches. The CDR3 runs to 15 residues. The CDR3 sequence is CASSRAGTGKETQYF. In DNA, the CDR3 is TGCGCCAGCAGCCGGGCCGGGACAGGGAAAGAGACCCAGTACTTC.